A single TCR beta chain is shown here with its context. Its recognized antigen is unknown. At one end the junction does not follow the germline gene, possibly because of a read error. The data originate from a study of tumor-infiltrating lymphocytes in primary liver carcinoma (dated by TCRdb to 2016 to 2017). Background for the entire study: Hepatocellular carcinoma (four) or combined HCC and intrahepatic cholangiocarcinoma (one) was present in the five patients, who were three men and two women aged 30 to 69 years. The five patients had tumors of stage T1-T3 N0M0, with maximum diameters ranging from about 4 to 11 cm. The study combined TCRbeta repertoire sequencing, expression microarrays and whole-exome sequencing across five regions of each liver tumor, with adjacent normal tissue and blood. A total of about 35 specimens from 5 patients, comprising some 25 tumor regions, 5 adjacent noncancerous liver tissues and 5 peripheral blood samples, were covered by TCRbeta repertoire sequencing. Each sample produced roughly 3.65 to 8 million productive TCRbeta reads, and read depth showed no significant difference between tissue types. The 25 or so tumor region samples were profiled with Agilent mRNA microarrays so that TCRbeta repertoire diversity could be related to the local molecular phenotype. Repertoires from technical replicates were highly reproducible, with mean shared-clone rates about 0.86 and correlation coefficients above 0.95. On the study overall, not on this receptor specifically: Repertoire overlap was found to be higher between tumor regions (mean roughly 36%) than between tumor-adjacent (around 17%) or tumor-blood (about 14%) pairs, consistent with antigen-driven expansion. The top 250 clones made up a significantly larger repertoire fraction in tumors than in blood (p = 0.039). The study included only five patients, and the authors note findings should be validated in a larger study. Since the samples were bulk and unsorted, there was no way to compare CD4+ and CD8+ T cell repertoires. Only about 8-25% of top clones were found in all five regions of a tumor, suggesting spatial heterogeneity of tumor-infiltrating T cells. Because only the TCR beta chain was sequenced and unpaired alpha chains were not captured, true repertoire diversity is likely underestimated.

Starting from about 550 ng total RNA, TCRbeta-specific cDNA was produced by reverse transcription with a constant-region primer and ProtoScript II reverse transcriptase. Three nested multiplex PCR rounds, following a slightly modified ARM-PCR procedure, were used to build the TCRbeta libraries. Sample barcodes and Illumina adapters were added in a final 25-cycle PCR using Deep VentR polymerase. Before sequencing, amplicons between 200 and 500 bp were purified from gel using a QIAquick gel extraction kit. TCRbeta amplicons were sequenced on an Illumina HiSeq 2500 with 250-bp paired-end reads. The authors' analysis ran thus. Quality trimming of reads was performed with Trimmomatic v0.33, and paired reads were merged with FLASH v1.2.11 so that full CDR3 sequences could be recovered. V, D and J germline segments were assigned to the rearranged TCRbeta sequences by MiGEC v1.2.1b. Clonotype statistics and Shannon-Wiener diversity indices were computed with VDJtools v1.0.0. To reduce sampling bias, subsequent analyses other than the diversity analysis used only the 250 most abundant clonotypes in each sample. TCRdb ran its own pipeline on the public reads, namely fastp trimming at Q25 and MiXCR clone calling, and kept in-frame beta chains. All rows with the same CDR3 protein become a single entry with the most common DNA and genes. TCRdb, rather than the study authors, made the V and J calls. The sample yields around 50,000 distinct CDR3 sequences; about 68% were counted once. About a quarter of the sample is held by the ten biggest clonotypes.

Total RNA and DNA were co-extracted without cell sorting from about 19-30 mg of bulk tissue using the AllPrep DNA/RNA mini kit. Between late 2015 and March 2016, about 5 patients in China with histopathologically diagnosed primary liver carcinoma had their tumors surgically resected. Chronic HBV infection was present in the patients, and the patients were treatment-naive at sampling. Five spatially separated regions were sampled per tumor: superior, inferior, left-lateral and right-lateral poles, plus the tumor centre. Histology showed that every tumor sample contained more than 85% viable tumor cells. Fresh tumor and adjacent tissue pieces were bisected, with one half stored in RNAlater at -80 degrees C and the other half sent for histology. The material sequenced was liver tumor tissue from sampling region 3. The cell subset or site label for this specimen denotes: tumor region T3, left-lateral pole. This sequence was found in a man aged 35-49 years with primary liver carcinoma and hepatitis B virus infection.

The DNA sequence is as follows: TGTGCCATCTGTGAGTTGGACAGGGGGCGCGAAGGTGGCTACACCTTC. Its protein reads: CAICELDRGREGGYTF. Recombination connected TRBV10-3 to TRBJ1-2, and TRBD1 matches 11 of the central bases. Taken from cysteine to phenylalanine, the CDR3 has 16 residues. CDR3 DNA only is kept here, 48 bases in frame from base 1. Based on the germline V gene, the CDR1 and CDR2 sequences are ENHRY and SYGVKD.